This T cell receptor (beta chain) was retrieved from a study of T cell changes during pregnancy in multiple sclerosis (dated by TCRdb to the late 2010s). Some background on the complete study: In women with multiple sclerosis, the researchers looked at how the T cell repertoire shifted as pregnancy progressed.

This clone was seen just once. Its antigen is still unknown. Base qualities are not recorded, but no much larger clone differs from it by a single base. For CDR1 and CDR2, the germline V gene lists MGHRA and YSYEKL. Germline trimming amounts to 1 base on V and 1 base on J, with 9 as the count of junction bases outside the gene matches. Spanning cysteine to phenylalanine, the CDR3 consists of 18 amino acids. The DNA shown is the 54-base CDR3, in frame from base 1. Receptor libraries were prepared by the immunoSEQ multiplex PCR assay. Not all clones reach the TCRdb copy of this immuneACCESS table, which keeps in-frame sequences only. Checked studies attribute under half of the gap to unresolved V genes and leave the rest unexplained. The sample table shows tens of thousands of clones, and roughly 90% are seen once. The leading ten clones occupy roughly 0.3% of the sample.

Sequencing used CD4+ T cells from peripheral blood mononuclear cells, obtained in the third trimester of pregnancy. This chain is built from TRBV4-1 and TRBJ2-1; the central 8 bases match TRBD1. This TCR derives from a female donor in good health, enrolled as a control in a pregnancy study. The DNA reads TGCGCCAGCAGCCAAGTCCCAGGGGGCGAAAAATCCTACAATGAGCAGTTCTTC. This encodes CASSQVPGGEKSYNEQFF.